The 8 T cell receptor beta chains reported below all come from one sample, sequenced in a study of control samples from healthy donors and cancer patients. The protocol was immunoSEQ multiplex PCR, while the TCRdb copy is restricted to in-frame clones and leaves out a portion. The sample has 170,000 or so clones; approximately 94% are singletons. Sequencing input: blood. Receptors were obtained from a man aged 25-40 years in good health.

In this sample, this clone turned up a few times. The chain couples TRBV19 to TRBJ1-1, with 9 bases fitting TRBD1. Germline CDR1 is LNHDA and CDR2 is SQIVND (reference sequence). The CDR3 length is 14 residues. Unmatched junction bases numbered 3, after V lost 7 bases and J lost 0 bases. Written as DNA, the CDR3 is TGTGCCAGTAACGACAGGGGGATGAACACTGAAGCTTTCTTT. Protein sequence: CASNDRGMNTEAFF.

This sequence joins TRBV30 and TRBJ2-4; 7 nucleotides line up with TRBD1. V lost 2 bases and J lost 6; bases outside the gene matches: 7. The CDR3 runs 14 residues. CDR1 and CDR2 (germline): GTSNPN, SVGIG (reference sequence). For the CDR3, the DNA is TGTGCCTGGAGTCCGGGACAGATGAGAAACATTCAGTACTTC. This sequence encodes CAWSPGQMRNIQYF.

V gene TRBV19 combines with J gene TRBJ1-1; the D is unclear. CDR3 length: 12 residues. Germline CDR1 reads LNHDA; CDR2 reads SQIVND (reference sequence). Trimming shortened V by 5 bases and J by 1 base, and 5 bases separated the two germline ends. The CDR3 nucleotides read TGTGCCAGTAGTCGATCGAACACTGAAGCTTTCTTT. Translated: CASSRSNTEAFF.

V and J are TRBV28 and TRBJ2-2; D is unclear. In germline, CDR1 is MDHEN, CDR2 SYDVKM. This CDR3 has 18 residues. Between the trimmed V and J ends, which lost 2 bases and 1 base, there was a span of 17 bases. The CDR3 DNA is TGTGCCAGCAGTTTAAGGCGTGGCGCCGAAAGGAACACCGGGGAGCTGTTTTTT. The encoded protein is CASSLRRGAERNTGELFF.

This sequence joins TRBV28 and TRBJ1-4; possibly TRBD1 for D (5 bases). Germline V gene sequence: CDR1 MDHEN, CDR2 SYDVKM. The CDR3 has 15 amino acids. V dropped 2 bases and J dropped 8 bases, with 15 bases sitting between them. The chain's CDR3 is CASSLRGSLREKLFF. In DNA form, the CDR3 reads TGTGCCAGCAGTTTACGGGGCAGCCTGAGGGAAAAACTGTTTTTT.

The genes are TRBV6-6 and TRBJ1-6; the D is unclear. The germline gives CDR1 MNHNY, CDR2 SVGAGI (reference sequence). V was trimmed by 2 bases and J by 14 bases, leaving 7 bases between them. The CDR3 has 11 amino acids. This CDR3 reads CASSYEESLHF. For the CDR3, the DNA is TGTGCCAGCAGTTACGAGGAGTCCCTCCACTTT.

The rearrangement joins TRBV4-1 to TRBJ2-1, with 9 bases identical to TRBD2. The CDR3 is 17 residues long. J lost 5 bases, V lost 3 bases, and 11 bases had no gene match. CDR1 MGHRA and CDR2 YSYEKL come from the germline V gene. CDR3 protein: CASSQGVGTSLNNEQFF. DNA of the CDR3: TGCGCCAGCAGCCAGGGCGTAGGGACTAGCCTTAACAATGAGCAGTTCTTC.

The chain employs TRBV30 and TRBJ1-6, with D hard to call. V lost 0 bases and J 5 bases, leaving 11 bases between the germline ends. Germline values: CDR1 GTSNPN, CDR2 SVGIG (reference sequence). The CDR3 is 15 amino acids. The DNA of the CDR3 is TGTGCCTGGAGTGTCGGGCTAAGGGATAATTCACCCCTCCACTTT. Residues: CAWSVGLRDNSPLHF. The whole variable domain, filled in from reference TRBV30 and TRBJ1-6, reads SQTIHQWPATLVQPVGSPLSLECTVEGTSNPNLYWYRQAAGRGLQLLFYSVGIGQISSEVPQNLSASRPQDRQFILSSKKLLLSDSGFYLCAWSVGLRDNSPLHFGNGTRLTVT.